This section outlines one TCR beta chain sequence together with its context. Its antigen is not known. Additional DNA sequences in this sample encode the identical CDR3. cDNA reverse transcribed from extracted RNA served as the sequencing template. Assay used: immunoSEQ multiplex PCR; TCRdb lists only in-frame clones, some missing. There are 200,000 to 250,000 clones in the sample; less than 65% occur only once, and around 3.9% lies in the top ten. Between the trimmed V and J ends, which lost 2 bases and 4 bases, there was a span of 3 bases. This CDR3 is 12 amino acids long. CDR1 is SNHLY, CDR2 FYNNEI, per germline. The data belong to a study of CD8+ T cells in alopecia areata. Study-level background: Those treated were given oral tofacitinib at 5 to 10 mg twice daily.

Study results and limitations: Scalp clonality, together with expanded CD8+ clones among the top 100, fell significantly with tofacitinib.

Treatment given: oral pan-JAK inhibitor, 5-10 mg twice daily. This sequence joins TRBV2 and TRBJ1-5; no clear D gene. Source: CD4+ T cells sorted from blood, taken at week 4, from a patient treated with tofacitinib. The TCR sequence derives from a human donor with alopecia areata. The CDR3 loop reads CASSEPNQPQHF. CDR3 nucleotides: TGTGCCAGCAGTGAACCTAATCAGCCCCAGCATTTT.